The sequence of this T cell receptor (beta chain) was determined in a study of cytomegalovirus exposure and HLA in healthy donors. Whole-study results and caveats: Most TCR sequences proved rare, with some public TCRs found in many donors. As was reported, the classifier diagnosed cytomegalovirus status with high specificity and sensitivity. Altogether, 164 TCR beta chains were recorded as cytomegalovirus-associated.

From germline, CDR1 is SEHNR and CDR2 FQNEAQ (reference sequence). The V and J ends lost 5 bases and 0 bases respectively, with 14 bases between them. The CDR3 extends over 15 amino acids. Data came from immunoSEQ multiplex PCR; TCRdb stores just in-frame clones and leaves some out. The data contain about 130,000 clones, 88% of them singletons. On this clone itself: Its matching antigen is unknown.

The V and J genes are TRBV7-9 and TRBJ2-7; D possibly corresponds to TRBD1 (6 bases). Input material: PBMCs. This TCR was sampled from a man aged 30 to 45 in good health and CMV-seronegative. The CDR3: CASSPQWGLSYEQYF. DNA of the CDR3: TGTGCCAGCAGCCCGCAGTGGGGGCTCTCCTACGAGCAGTACTTC.